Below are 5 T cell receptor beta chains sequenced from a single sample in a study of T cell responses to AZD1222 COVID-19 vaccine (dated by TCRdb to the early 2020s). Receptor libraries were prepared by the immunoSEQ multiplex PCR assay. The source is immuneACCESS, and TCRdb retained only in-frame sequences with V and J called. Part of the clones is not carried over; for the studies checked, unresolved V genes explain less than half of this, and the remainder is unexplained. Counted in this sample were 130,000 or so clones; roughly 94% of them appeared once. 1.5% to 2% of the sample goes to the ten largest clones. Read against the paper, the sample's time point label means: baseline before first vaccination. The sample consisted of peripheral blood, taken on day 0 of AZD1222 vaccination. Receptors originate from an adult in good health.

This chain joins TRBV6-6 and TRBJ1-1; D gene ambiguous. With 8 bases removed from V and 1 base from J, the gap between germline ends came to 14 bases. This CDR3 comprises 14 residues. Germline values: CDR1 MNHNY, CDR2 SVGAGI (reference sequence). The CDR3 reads CASFDRRENTEAFF. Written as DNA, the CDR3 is TGTGCCAGCTTCGATAGACGGGAGAACACTGAAGCTTTCTTT.

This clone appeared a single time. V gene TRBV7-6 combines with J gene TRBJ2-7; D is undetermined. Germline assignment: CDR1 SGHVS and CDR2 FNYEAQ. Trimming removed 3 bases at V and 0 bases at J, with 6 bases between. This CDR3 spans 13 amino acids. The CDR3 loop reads CASSFSSSYEQYF. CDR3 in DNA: TGTGCCAGCAGCTTCTCCAGCTCCTACGAGCAGTACTTC.

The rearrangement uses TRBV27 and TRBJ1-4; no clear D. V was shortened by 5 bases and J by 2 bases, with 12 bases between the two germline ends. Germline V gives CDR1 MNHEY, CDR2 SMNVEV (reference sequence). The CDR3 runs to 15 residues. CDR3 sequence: CASSIRAGTNEKLFF. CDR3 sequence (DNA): TGTGCCAGCAGTATTCGGGCGGGGACTAATGAAAAACTGTTTTTT.

The CDR3: CASSFSPSGTQNYGYTF. DNA for the CDR3: TGTGCCAGCAGTTTTTCCCCGTCCGGGACCCAAAACTATGGCTACACCTTC. V gene TRBV28 combines with J gene TRBJ1-2; D may be TRBD1 (5 bases). The germline CDR1 and CDR2 sequences are MDHEN and SYDVKM. The ends were cut back, 3 bases at V and 2 bases at J, with 19 bases in the middle. The length of the CDR3 is 17 residues.

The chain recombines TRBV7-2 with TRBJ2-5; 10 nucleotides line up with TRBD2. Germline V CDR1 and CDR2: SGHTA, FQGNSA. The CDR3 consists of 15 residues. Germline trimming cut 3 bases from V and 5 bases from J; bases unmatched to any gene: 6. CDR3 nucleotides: TGTGCCAGCAGCTTCAGCGGGGGGGCACTGGAGACCCAGTACTTC. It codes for CASSFSGGALETQYF.